The next 30 T cell receptor beta chains were all read from a single sample in a study of T cells in Graves' hyperthyroidism and ophthalmopathy. The investigators amplified TCR beta CDR3 regions from RNA transcripts. Primed by the HTBI set, a first-round RT-PCR was run on the TCR CDR3. In TCRdb, the multiplex PCR reads were re-called with MiXCR into one record per CDR3 protein. The profile shows approximately 300,000 distinct CDR3 sequences, over 15% of them singletons. Sequences were obtained from blood. These receptors all come from a woman aged 60-70 years with Graves' ophthalmopathy.

The genes are TRBV27 and TRBJ1-5; 10 bases are a match to TRBD1. Germline V gives CDR1 MNHEY, CDR2 SMNVEV (reference sequence). V gave up 0 bases and J gave up 2 bases; unmatched junction bases: 13. The length of the CDR3 is 20 residues. CDR3 in DNA: TGTGCCAGCAGTTTATCGTGGGGGACAGGGGAACCGGGGGGCAATCAGCCCCAGCATTTT. Protein: CASSLSWGTGEPGGNQPQHF.

The V and J genes are TRBV15 and TRBJ1-5; D call uncertain. The CDR3 sequence is 16 residues long. The V gene lost 2 bases and the J gene lost 0 bases, with 11 bases spanning the gap. Germline CDR1 is LNHNV and CDR2 is YYDKDF (reference sequence). CDR3 loop: CATSRRTGASNQPQHF. The DNA for the CDR3 is TGTGCCACCAGCAGACGGACGGGAGCTAGCAATCAGCCCCAGCATTTT.

The chain has TRBV27 and TRBJ2-5; tentatively, D is TRBD2 (6 bases). V was cut by 7 bases and J by 5 bases, with 26 bases left in between. CDR3 length equals 17 residues. The V gene's germline CDR1 is MNHEY and CDR2 SMNVEV (reference sequence). In DNA, the CDR3 is TGTGCCAGCACCCGAACAGGTTGGGGGGAACGCGGGGAGACCCAGTACTTC. Its protein product is CASTRTGWGERGETQYF.

This clonotype was seen ten or more times. This chain's CDR3 is CASSSGRRRGEPQHF. The CDR3 DNA follows: TGCGCCAGCAGCAGTGGGAGACGGCGTGGGGAGCCCCAGCATTTT. The chain links TRBV5-1 to TRBJ1-5; D gene uncertain. Germline assignment: CDR1 SGHRS and CDR2 YFSETQ. This CDR3 has 15 amino acids. Trimming cost V 4 bases and J 8 bases, with 19 bases left between them.

This clonotype was seen at least ten times. The CDR3 protein is CASSSTGADTQYF. CDR3 bases: TGTGCCAGCAGCTCGACAGGGGCAGATACGCAGTATTTT. The chain uses TRBV6-1 and TRBJ2-3; TRBD1 matches at 8 bases. Germline CDR1 is MNHNS and CDR2 is SASEGT. V trimming: 6 bases; J trimming: 4 bases; junction bases outside the gene matches: 3. This CDR3 spans 13 amino acids.

This clonotype was found many times. The rearrangement joins TRBV4-2 to TRBJ1-1; TRBD1 matches at 7 bases. This CDR3 spans 12 amino acids. Losses at the gene ends were 4 bases for V and 6 bases for J; bases not matched to a gene: 2. Germline CDR1 and CDR2: LGHNA and YNFKEQ. The DNA for the CDR3 is TGTGCCAGCAGCCCGACAGGGTCTGAAGCTTTCTTT. Encoded protein: CASSPTGSEAFF.

This clonotype has a count of ten or more. The chain employs TRBV5-1 and TRBJ2-1, with 8 bases aligning to TRBD2. CDR3 length: 15 amino acids. With V trimmed by 1 base and J by 5 bases, 5 bases remained unmatched. Germline V CDR1 and CDR2: SGHRS, YFSETQ. The CDR3 reads CASSLFGTSHNEQFF. CDR3 bases: TGCGCCAGCAGCTTGTTCGGGACTAGTCACAATGAGCAGTTCTTC.

On this clonotype itself: Sequence at one end of the junction differs from germline and may be a read error. The chain uses TRBV4-3 and TRBJ2-5; 9 bases line up with TRBD1. The CDR3 contains 15 residues. Germline V lookup: CDR1 LGHNA, CDR2 YSLEER. CDR3 nucleotides: TGCGTCAGCAGCCGAAGACGGGACAGGGAAGAGACCCAGTACTTC. It is translated as CVSSRRRDREETQYF.

This chain connects TRBV7-2 to TRBJ1-3, with D perhaps TRBD1 (5 bases). The CDR3 extends over 12 amino acids. CDR1 is SGHTA, CDR2 FQGNSA, per germline. Deletions cut 5 bases from V and 11 bases from J, with 13 bases between. This CDR3 reads CASSGDRRAIYF. The CDR3 DNA is TGTGCCAGCAGCGGGGACCGCCGCGCCATATATTTT. The variable domain in full, completed from reference TRBV7-2 and TRBJ1-3, reads GAGVSQSPSNKVTEKGKDVELRCDPISGHTALYWYRQSLGQGLEFLIYFQGNSAPDKSGLPSDRFSAERTGGSVSTLTIQRTQQEDSAVYLCASSGDRRAIYFGEGSWLTVV.

The table lists this clonotype with many counts. This sequence joins TRBV28 and TRBJ1-1; 8 nucleotides agree with TRBD1. Per the germline V gene, CDR1 is MDHEN and CDR2 is SYDVKM. The CDR3 has 12 amino acids. V shed 2 bases and J 13 bases; nucleotides not matched to a gene: 6. The CDR3 loop reads CASSLGWTGIFF. In DNA, the CDR3 is TGTGCCAGCAGTTTAGGCTGGACAGGGATTTTCTTT. Supplemented by reference TRBV28 and TRBJ1-1, the full variable domain reads DVKVTQSSRYLVKRTGEKVFLECVQDMDHENMFWYRQDPGLGLRLIYFSYDVKMKEKGDIPEGYSVSREKKERFSLILESASTNQTSMYLCASSLGWTGIFFGQGTRLTVV.

This clonotype was seen ten or more times. V is TRBV6-2 or TRBV6-3 and J is TRBJ2-7, with D tentatively TRBD2 (6 bases). Germline values: CDR1 MNHEY, CDR2 SVGEGT. CDR3 size: 15 residues. V was trimmed by 6 bases and J by 6 bases, leaving 21 bases between them. The CDR3 DNA is TGTGCCAGCAGCTACGCGGGGAGTTGGAGTAGCGAGCAGTACTTC. Residues: CASSYAGSWSSEQYF.

This clonotype came up many times. The J gene is TRBJ2-3, the V gene TRBV20-1; a weak D match, TRBD2 (6 bases). The CDR3 extends over 15 amino acids. CDR1 is DFQATT and CDR2 is SNEGSKA in the germline V gene (reference sequence). The V end was cut by 0 bases, the J end by 4 bases, with 14 bases between. For the CDR3, the DNA is TGCAGTGCTAGAGAAGGAGGGTCCTTTGCAGATACGCAGTATTTT. Translated: CSAREGGSFADTQYF.

This clonotype was detected ten times or more. The chain links TRBV20-1 to TRBJ2-7; D possibly corresponds to TRBD2 (6 bases). V was cut by 4 bases and J by 3 bases, with 10 bases left in between. This CDR3 region has 12 residues. CDR1 and CDR2 from the germline V gene are DFQATT and SNEGSKA (reference sequence). The CDR3 reads CSATGEVYEQYF. CDR3 sequence (DNA): TGCAGTGCTACGGGGGAAGTCTACGAGCAGTACTTC.

The table lists this clonotype with many counts. The chain carries TRBV20-1 and TRBJ1-1; possible D gene TRBD1, 6 bases. The CDR3 is made up of 13 amino acids. Germline CDR1 DFQATT, CDR2 SNEGSKA (reference sequence). Deletions cut 6 bases from V and 0 bases from J, with 11 bases between. The CDR3, as DNA: TGCAGTGCCCCAGGGGAATTGAACACTGAAGCTTTCTTT. Its translation is CSAPGELNTEAFF.

Many counts were recorded for this clonotype. This chain links TRBV7-2 with TRBJ2-3, with D unclear. Germline assignment: CDR1 SGHTA and CDR2 FQGNSA. The CDR3 extends over 14 amino acids. V lost 5 bases to trimming and J lost 0 bases, with 9 bases between them. The CDR3 spells CASSRATSTDTQYF. The CDR3 DNA sequence: TGTGCCAGCAGCCGGGCTACGAGCACAGATACGCAGTATTTT.

The table lists this clonotype with many counts. The gene calls are TRBV7-2 and TRBJ1-5, with D possibly TRBD1 on 6 matching bases. Germline CDR1 SGHTA, CDR2 FQGNSA. CDR3 length: 14 amino acids. Trimming took 5 bases from V and 7 from J, leaving 15 bases between them. The CDR3 DNA reads TGTGCCAGCAGCCCCCCCAGGGGTAGGCAGCCCCAGCATTTT. Its protein product is CASSPPRGRQPQHF.

The rearrangement joins TRBV10-3 to TRBJ2-1, with 8 bases lining up with TRBD2. In germline, CDR1 is ENHRY, CDR2 SYGVKD. J gave up 3 bases and V 9 bases, and 4 bases lay outside the gene matches. The CDR3 length is 13 residues. For the CDR3, the DNA is TGTGCCATACGGGGGGGCGGCTACAATGAGCAGTTCTTC. Translating it yields CAIRGGGYNEQFF.

J is TRBJ1-6 and V is TRBV10-1; perhaps TRBD1 as D (5 bases). The V gene's germline CDR1 is WNHNN and CDR2 SYGVQD (reference sequence). Trimming took 2 bases from V and 8 from J, leaving 10 bases between them. The CDR3 consists of 14 residues. The CDR3 nucleotides are TGCGCCAGCAGTGAGAGGCAGGGCGATTCACCCCTCCACTTT. It codes for CASSERQGDSPLHF.

This clonotype was seen a handful of times. The V gene is TRBV4-2, the J gene TRBJ1-1; D call uncertain. This CDR3 has 14 amino acids. V lost 4 bases to trimming and J lost 0 bases, with 9 bases between them. Germline V gives CDR1 LGHNA, CDR2 YNFKEQ. The CDR3 loop reads CASSPPTVNTEAFF. CDR3 DNA: TGTGCCAGCAGCCCCCCGACGGTGAACACTGAAGCTTTCTTT.

This chain joins TRBV6-2 or TRBV6-3 and TRBJ2-2, with 8 bases that match TRBD2. Germline lookup yields CDR1 MNHEY and CDR2 SVGEGT. This CDR3 region has 16 residues. J lost 0 bases, V lost 3 bases, and 3 bases had no gene match. CDR3 amino acids: CASSYAGLANTGELFF. In DNA form, the CDR3 reads TGTGCCAGCAGTTATGCGGGACTAGCGAACACCGGGGAGCTGTTTTTT.

The table lists this clonotype with many counts. The J gene is TRBJ2-1, the V gene TRBV11-2; 11 nucleotides align to TRBD1. J lost 8 bases, V lost 8 bases, and 20 bases had no gene match. The CDR3 length is 18 residues. Germline V gene sequence: CDR1 SGHAT, CDR2 FQNNGV. In nucleotides, the CDR3 is TGTGCCAGCTCTGCCCCCGGGACAGGGGGAGCAGGGTTCGATGAGCAGTTCTTC. It is translated as CASSAPGTGGAGFDEQFF.

This clonotype was seen repeatedly, ten times or more. This chain joins TRBV18 and TRBJ1-2; 8 bases line up with TRBD1. Germline trimming cut 6 bases from V and 3 bases from J; bases unmatched to any gene: 6. Germline lookup yields CDR1 KGHSH and CDR2 LQKENI. The CDR3 has 14 amino acids. CDR3 sequence reads: CASSRDRGDYGYTF. In nucleotides, the CDR3 is TGTGCCAGCTCGCGAGACAGGGGCGACTATGGCTACACCTTC.

The V gene is TRBV12-3 or TRBV12-4, the J gene TRBJ1-5; D not resolved. Trimming took off 7 bases at V and 0 bases at J, with 16 bases between the two ends. This CDR3 is built from 16 residues. CDR3 DNA: TGTGCCAGCACCGTAGGGTGGGGATATAGCAATCAGCCCCAGCATTTT. Its translation: CASTVGWGYSNQPQHF.

This clonotype was seen just once. The chain joins TRBV7-8 to TRBJ2-7; no firm D call. There are 14 residues in the CDR3. V lost 2 bases, J lost 2 bases, and 10 bases lay in between. From germline, CDR1 is SGHVS and CDR2 FQNEAQ. Here the CDR3 reads CASSLFGSTYEQYF. CDR3 in DNA: TGTGCCAGCAGCTTATTCGGCAGTACCTACGAGCAGTACTTC.

This clonotype was counted at least ten times. V is TRBV12-3 or TRBV12-4 and J is TRBJ1-2; weak D call: TRBD1 (5 bases). This CDR3 is 13 amino acids long. Trimming removed 3 bases at V and 4 bases at J, with 9 bases between. The CDR3 nucleotides read TGTGCCAGCAGTTTCAGGGAAGGCTATGGCTACACCTTC. Translation gives CASSFREGYGYTF.

This clonotype was counted many times. The chain has TRBV2 and TRBJ1-1, with D unresolved. CDR3 length equals 13 residues. With 3 bases removed from V and 1 base from J, the gap between germline ends came to 6 bases. The germline CDR1 and CDR2 sequences are SNHLY and FYNNEI. CDR3 sequence reads: CASSDDRNTEAFF. The CDR3 DNA reads TGTGCCAGCAGTGACGACCGGAACACTGAAGCTTTCTTT.

This clonotype has a count of ten or more. V gene TRBV9 combines with J gene TRBJ1-1; D is ambiguous. CDR1 and CDR2 from the germline V gene are SGDLS and YYNGEE. The CDR3 totals 16 residues. The V end lost 4 bases, the J end lost 1 base, and 17 bases lay between the germline ends. DNA of the CDR3: TGTGCCAGCAGCCCCTACATTGACGTGAGGAACACTGAAGCTTTCTTT. This translates into CASSPYIDVRNTEAFF.

This clonotype has at least ten counts. V usage is TRBV7-2 and J usage is TRBJ1-1; a possible D gene is TRBD1 (5 bases). Trimming stripped 6 bases from V and 1 base from J, with 18 bases between. The CDR3 runs 16 residues. In germline, CDR1 is SGHTA, CDR2 FQGNSA. The CDR3 DNA follows: TGTGCCAGCAGATACCCTGGGGACGGGAAGAACACTGAAGCTTTCTTT. It encodes CASRYPGDGKNTEAFF.

In this sample, this clonotype turned up many times. The rearrangement joins TRBV3-1 to TRBJ2-7; D might be TRBD2 (6 bases). The CDR3 loop spans 13 amino acids. Germline lookup yields CDR1 LGHDT and CDR2 YNNKEL (reference sequence). Trimming stripped 4 bases from V and 4 bases from J, with 11 bases between. The CDR3, as DNA: TGTGCCAGCAGCCCCGGGCGGGGTTACGAGCAGTACTTC. It codes for CASSPGRGYEQYF.

Ten or more counts support this clonotype. This chain links TRBV7-2 with TRBJ2-7; the match to TRBD2 covers 11 bases. Trimming cost V 2 bases and J 7 bases; bases outside gene matches: 7. Germline loops: CDR1 SGHTA, CDR2 FQGNSA. The CDR3 extends over 15 amino acids. The CDR3 sequence: CASSLSLAGVGEQYF. As DNA, the CDR3 is TGTGCCAGCAGCTTATCACTAGCGGGAGTAGGAGAGCAGTACTTC.